This T cell receptor (beta chain) came from a study of post-analysis software for immune sequencing data. The study, taken as a whole, reports: Higher frequency in patients than in controls was seen for several TRBV segments, with TRBV5-6, TRBV5-1 and TRBV20-1 among them.

This clonotype was seen at least ten times. The antigen is not known. After removal of 3 bases from V and 2 bases from J, the junction contained 8 bases not matched to a gene. The CDR3 totals 17 residues. Germline CDR1 and CDR2: SGHRS and YFSETQ. The TCR beta cDNA libraries carried unique molecular identifiers. Input amounts of about 0.85 to 10 million T cells were used. These gave about 500,000 cDNA molecules, so each molecule approximated one T cell. Each CDR3 protein gets one entry after TCRdb re-called the PCR reads with MiXCR. The sample carries just over 250,000 distinct CDR3 sequences, less than 40% recorded once.

The source is a girl between 5 and 17 years old with multiple sclerosis. The rearrangement uses TRBV5-1 and TRBJ2-3; 11 nucleotides line up with TRBD2. Sequenced input: blood. CDR3 DNA sequence: TGCGCCAGCAGCTCCGGGGCTAGCGGGGGGATCACAGATACGCAGTATTTT. Its protein is CASSSGASGGITDTQYF.